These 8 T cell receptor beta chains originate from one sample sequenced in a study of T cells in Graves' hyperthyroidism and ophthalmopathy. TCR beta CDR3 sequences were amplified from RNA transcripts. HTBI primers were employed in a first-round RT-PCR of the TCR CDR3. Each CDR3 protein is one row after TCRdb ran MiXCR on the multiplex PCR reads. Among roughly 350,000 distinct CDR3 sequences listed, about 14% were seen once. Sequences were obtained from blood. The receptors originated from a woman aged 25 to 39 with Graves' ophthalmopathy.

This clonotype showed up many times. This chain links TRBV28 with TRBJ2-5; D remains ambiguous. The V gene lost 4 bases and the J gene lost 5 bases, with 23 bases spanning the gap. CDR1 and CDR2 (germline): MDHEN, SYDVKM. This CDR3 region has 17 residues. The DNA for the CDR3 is TGTGCCAGCAGTTCCTACCCTCTGAGCCCCGAGGAGGAGACCCAGTACTTC. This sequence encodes CASSSYPLSPEEETQYF.

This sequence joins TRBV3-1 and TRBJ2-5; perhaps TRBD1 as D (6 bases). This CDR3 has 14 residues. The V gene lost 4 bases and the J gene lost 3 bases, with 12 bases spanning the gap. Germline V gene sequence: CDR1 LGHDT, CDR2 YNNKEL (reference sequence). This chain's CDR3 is CASSPRDIEETQYF. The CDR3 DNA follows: TGTGCCAGCAGCCCCCGGGACATCGAAGAGACCCAGTACTTC.

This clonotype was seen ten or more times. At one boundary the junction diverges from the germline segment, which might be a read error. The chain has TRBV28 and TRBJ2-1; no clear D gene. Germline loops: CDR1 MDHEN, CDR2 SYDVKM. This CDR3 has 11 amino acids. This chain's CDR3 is CASSFGQTELF. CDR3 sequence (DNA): TGTGCCAGCAGTTTTGGCCAAACGGAACTCTTC. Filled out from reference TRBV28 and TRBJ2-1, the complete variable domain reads DVKVTQSSRYLVKRTGEKVFLECVQDMDHENMFWYRQDPGLGLRLIYFSYDVKMKEKGDIPEGYSVSREKKERFSLILESASTNQTSMYLCASSFGQTELFGPGTRLTVL.

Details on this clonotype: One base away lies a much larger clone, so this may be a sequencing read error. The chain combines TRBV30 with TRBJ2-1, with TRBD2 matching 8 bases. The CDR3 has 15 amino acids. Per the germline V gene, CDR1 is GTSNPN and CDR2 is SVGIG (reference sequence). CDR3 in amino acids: CAWSMSGRAYNGQFF. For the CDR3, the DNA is TGTGCCTGGAGTATGAGCGGGAGAGCCTACAATGGGCAGTTCTTC.

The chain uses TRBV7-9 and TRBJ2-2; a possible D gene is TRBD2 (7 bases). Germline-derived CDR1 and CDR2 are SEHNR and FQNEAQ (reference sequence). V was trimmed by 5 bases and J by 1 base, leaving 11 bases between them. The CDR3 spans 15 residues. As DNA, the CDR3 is TGTGCCAGCAGCCAAGGGGGGGTGAACACCGGGGAGCTGTTTTTT. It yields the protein CASSQGGVNTGELFF.

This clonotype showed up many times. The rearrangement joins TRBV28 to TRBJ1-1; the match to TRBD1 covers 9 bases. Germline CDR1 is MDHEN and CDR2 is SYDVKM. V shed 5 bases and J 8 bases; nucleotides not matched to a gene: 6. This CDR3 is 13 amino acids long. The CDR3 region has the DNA TGTGCCAGCAGTAGAACAGGGGGCCCCGAAGCTTTCTTT. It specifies CASSRTGGPEAFF.

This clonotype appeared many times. CDR3 sequence: CASLGTGELFF. The CDR3 DNA is TGTGCCAGCCTCGGCACCGGGGAGCTGTTTTTT. The chain carries TRBV7-9 and TRBJ2-2, with D unresolved. The CDR3 spans 11 residues. CDR1 is SEHNR, CDR2 FQNEAQ, per germline (reference sequence). V gave up 8 bases and J gave up 4 bases, with 5 bases separating them.

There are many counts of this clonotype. The CDR3 is CASSEVHNSNQPQHF. The CDR3 DNA sequence: TGTGCCAGCAGTGAAGTGCACAATAGCAATCAGCCCCAGCATTTT. The chain couples TRBV2 to TRBJ1-5; the D is unclear. CDR1 SNHLY and CDR2 FYNNEI come from the germline V gene. This CDR3 has 15 amino acids. Trimming pared 1 base from V and 0 bases from J, leaving 7 bases between.